The 22 T cell receptor beta chains below were found in one sample sequenced in a study of a mutant IDH1 vaccine in newly diagnosed glioma. These receptors have no known antigen. The table came from immunoSEQ multiplex PCR; TCRdb's copy has only in-frame clones and leaves some out. The repertoire holds around 33,000 clones, with around 90% as singletons. Indicated time point: week 11, during vaccination. Alongside topical imiquimod, each dose of vaccine comprised 300 ug of mutant IDH1 20-mer peptide. This specimen was PBMCs, taken from a glioma patient whose treatment included an IDH1 peptide vaccine. The origin of the receptors is a young man with glioma.

The count of this clone is one. The chain joins TRBV4-1 to TRBJ2-1, with D possibly being TRBD2 (6 bases). V shed 3 bases and J shed 9 bases, with 24 bases lying between them. Germline CDR1 is MGHRA and CDR2 is YSYEKL. CDR3 length: 17 residues. The CDR3 spells CASSHTLGSREWGEQFF. CDR3 nucleotides: TGCGCCAGCAGCCACACTTTGGGTAGTCGGGAGTGGGGTGAGCAGTTCTTC.

The chain links TRBV5-4 to TRBJ1-1, with unresolved D. The V gene lost 3 bases and the J gene lost 5 bases, with 17 bases spanning the gap. The CDR3 sequence is 15 residues long. Germline V gives CDR1 SGHNT, CDR2 YYREEE (reference sequence). The CDR3 sequence is CASSSLPGPYTEAFF. DNA of the CDR3: TGTGCCAGCAGCTCCCTACCCGGCCCATATACTGAAGCTTTCTTT. Drawing the rest from reference TRBV5-4 and TRBJ1-1, the complete variable domain is ETGVTQSPTHLIKTRGQQVTLRCSSQSGHNTVSWYQQALGQGPQFIFQYYREEENGRGNFPPRFSGLQFPNYSSELNVNALELDDSALYLCASSSLPGPYTEAFFGQGTRLTVV.

This chain uses TRBV15 with TRBJ2-5; D possibly corresponds to TRBD1 (6 bases). CDR1 LNHNV and CDR2 YYDKDF come from the germline V gene (reference sequence). This CDR3 region has 15 residues. V lost 0 bases to trimming and J lost 5 bases, with 13 bases between them. CDR3: CATSRDTGSMETQYF. DNA for the CDR3: TGTGCCACCAGCAGAGATACAGGGAGTATGGAGACCCAGTACTTC.

V gene TRBV30 combines with J gene TRBJ2-1; perhaps D is TRBD1 or TRBD2 (5 bases each). This CDR3 is 12 amino acids long. V dropped 4 bases and J dropped 6 bases, with 10 bases sitting between them. CDR1 and CDR2 (germline): GTSNPN, SVGIG (reference sequence). DNA of the CDR3: TGTGCCTGGAACCCCGGGGCCAATGAGCAGTTCTTC. This gives the protein CAWNPGANEQFF.

This chain connects TRBV4-1 to TRBJ2-2; D is ambiguous. V lost 2 bases, J lost 4 bases, and 8 bases lay in between. CDR1 MGHRA and CDR2 YSYEKL come from the germline V gene. The CDR3 is 14 residues long. CDR3 nucleotide sequence: TGCGCCAGCAGCCAAACCAGAGCCACCGGGGAGCTGTTTTTT. This gives the protein CASSQTRATGELFF.

This sequence joins TRBV29-1 and TRBJ2-2; 11 bases are shared with TRBD1. Germline CDR1 and CDR2: SQVTM and ANQGSEA. J was trimmed by 5 bases and V by 7 bases; bases with no gene match: 9. CDR3 size: 15 residues. CDR3 residues: CSATGQGAGTGELFF. CDR3 in DNA: TGCAGCGCCACCGGACAGGGGGCCGGGACCGGGGAGCTGTTTTTT.

This chain links TRBV28 with TRBJ2-2; 9 bases line up with TRBD1. CDR1 is MDHEN, CDR2 SYDVKM, per germline. The J segment lost 5 bases and the V segment lost 2 bases, leaving 6 bases of the junction unmatched. The CDR3 spans 16 residues. The CDR3 DNA follows: TGTGCCAGCAGTTTAGAGACAGGGGGTAAAACCGGGGAGCTGTTTTTT. Protein product: CASSLETGGKTGELFF.

The V call is TRBV7-9, the J call TRBJ1-1; D remains ambiguous. The germline V and J ends were trimmed by 5 bases and 5 bases, with 12 bases remaining between them. CDR3 length equals 13 residues. Germline V gene lookup returns CDR1 SEHNR and CDR2 FQNEAQ (reference sequence). The CDR3 DNA reads as TGTGCCAGCAGCCCTGGAAGGATAACTGAAGCTTTCTTT. Amino acid sequence: CASSPGRITEAFF. The full variable domain, rest sourced from reference TRBV7-9 and TRBJ1-1, is DTGVSQNPRHKITKRGQNVTFRCDPISEHNRLYWYRQTLGQGPEFLTYFQNEAQLEKSRLLSDRFSAERPKGSFSTLEIQRTEQGDSAMYLCASSPGRITEAFFGQGTRLTVV.

In nucleotides, the CDR3 is TGCGCCAGCAGCTTAAGCCAGGCGAGGCCCGAGCAGTACTTC. Its translation is CASSLSQARPEQYF. This chain links TRBV5-1 with TRBJ2-7; D call uncertain. Germline loops: CDR1 SGHRS, CDR2 YFSETQ. Deletions cut 2 bases from V and 6 bases from J, with 15 bases between. The CDR3 spans 14 residues.

This clone was detected only once. The chain joins TRBV6-1 to TRBJ2-7, with D perhaps TRBD2 (6 bases). Germline assignment: CDR1 MNHNS and CDR2 SASEGT. This CDR3 comprises 16 residues. V was shortened by 2 bases and J by 0 bases, with 14 bases between the two germline ends. CDR3 sequence (DNA): TGTGCCAGCAGTGAATCCGAGGGACTTGGCTCCTACGAGCAGTACTTC. It yields the protein CASSESEGLGSYEQYF.

The V and J genes are TRBV5-1 and TRBJ2-7, with a tentative D call TRBD2 (5 bases). Germline CDR1 and CDR2: SGHRS and YFSETQ. The V end was cut by 1 base, the J end by 5 bases, with 10 bases between. The CDR3 extends over 13 amino acids. DNA for the CDR3: TGCGCCAGCAGCTTGCGGGGAATTGACGAGCAGTACTTC. The encoded protein is CASSLRGIDEQYF. Together with reference TRBV5-1 and TRBJ2-7, the CDR3 gives the full variable domain: KAGVTQTPRYLIKTRGQQVTLSCSPISGHRSVSWYQQTPGQGLQFLFEYFSETQRNKGNFPGRFSGRQFSNSRSEMNVSTLELGDSALYLCASSLRGIDEQYFGPGTRLTVT.

This rearrangement joins TRBV27 to TRBJ2-7; TRBD1 matches 8 bases. Per the germline V gene, CDR1 is MNHEY and CDR2 is SMNVEV (reference sequence). Germline trimming cut 6 bases from V and 1 base from J; bases unmatched to any gene: 5. This CDR3 contains 14 residues. The CDR3 DNA follows: TGTGCCAGCAGGACGACAGGGGTTTCCTACGAGCAGTACTTC. It is translated as CASRTTGVSYEQYF.

The chain carries TRBV27 and TRBJ2-1; 9 positions agree with TRBD2. The V and J ends lost 5 bases and 6 bases, in that order; junction bases with no gene match: 2. The germline gives CDR1 MNHEY, CDR2 SMNVEV (reference sequence). This CDR3 comprises 13 residues. Written as DNA, the CDR3 is TGTGCCAGCAGTCGGCGGGAGGGCAATGAGCAGTTCTTC. Protein product: CASSRREGNEQFF.

The rearrangement uses TRBV5-1 and TRBJ2-1; 11 bases map to TRBD2. Germline assignment: CDR1 SGHRS and CDR2 YFSETQ. V trimming: 0 bases; J trimming: 9 bases; junction bases outside the gene matches: 5. This CDR3 comprises 15 residues. This chain's CDR3 is CASSLVTSGSSEQFF. CDR3 DNA sequence: TGCGCCAGCAGCTTGGTAACTAGCGGGAGTAGTGAGCAGTTCTTC. Full variable domain (remainder filled in from reference TRBV5-1 and TRBJ2-1): KAGVTQTPRYLIKTRGQQVTLSCSPISGHRSVSWYQQTPGQGLQFLFEYFSETQRNKGNFPGRFSGRQFSNSRSEMNVSTLELGDSALYLCASSLVTSGSSEQFFGPGTRLTVL.

V usage is TRBV2 and J usage is TRBJ1-5; 7 bases match TRBD1. CDR1 is SNHLY and CDR2 is FYNNEI in the germline V gene. V lost 3 bases to trimming and J lost 1 base; unmatched junction nucleotides: 3. The CDR3 sequence is 15 residues long. For the CDR3, the DNA is TGTGCCAGCAGTGATAGGACAGGAAGCAATCAGCCCCAGCATTTT. Its protein product is CASSDRTGSNQPQHF.

This rearrangement joins TRBV10-3 to TRBJ2-1; D gene ambiguous. V lost 6 bases and J lost 4, with 10 bases in between. The CDR3 covers 13 residues. Per the germline V gene, CDR1 is ENHRY and CDR2 is SYGVKD. The CDR3 region has the DNA TGTGCCATCAGCGACCTAGGGTACAATGAGCAGTTCTTC. Its translation is CAISDLGYNEQFF.

The chain links TRBV6-5 to TRBJ2-2; TRBD2 is a possible D gene (5 bases). CDR1 is MNHEY and CDR2 is SVGAGI in the germline V gene. The length of the CDR3 is 15 residues. V was clipped by 6 bases and J by 4 bases, with 15 bases between them. CDR3 nucleotide sequence: TGTGCCAGCAGCGGAGGAAGGCTCGGCACCGGGGAGCTGTTTTTT. Protein: CASSGGRLGTGELFF.

There are a few counts of this clone. CDR3 protein: CASSLPGGGWGYTF. The CDR3 coding sequence is TGTGCCAGCAGCCTTCCAGGAGGGGGCTGGGGCTACACCTTC. This chain links TRBV28 with TRBJ1-2, with 7 bases fitting TRBD1. In germline, CDR1 is MDHEN, CDR2 SYDVKM. The CDR3 contains 14 residues. V shed 6 bases, J shed 8 bases, and the junction held 12 bases outside the gene matches.

V and J are TRBV9 and TRBJ1-1; 8 positions agree with TRBD1. Trimming removed 6 bases from V and 1 base from J; junction bases left unmatched: 8. Per germline, CDR1 SGDLS and CDR2 YYNGEE. The CDR3 has 15 amino acids. Written as DNA, the CDR3 is TGTGCCAGCACTCCTTTAGGACAGGGGAACACTGAAGCTTTCTTT. Translating it yields CASTPLGQGNTEAFF.

The chain employs TRBV30 and TRBJ2-2; D ambiguous. This CDR3 spans 12 amino acids. V lost 4 bases and J 6 bases, leaving 9 bases between the germline ends. Germline CDR1 reads GTSNPN; CDR2 reads SVGIG (reference sequence). The DNA for the CDR3 is TGTGCCTGGAATAGGCAATCCGGGGAGCTGTTTTTT. Translating gives CAWNRQSGELFF.

V gene TRBV7-2 combines with J gene TRBJ2-1, with D possibly matching TRBD2 (6 bases). The germline gives CDR1 SGHTA, CDR2 FQGNSA. V dropped 5 bases and J dropped 10 bases, with 18 bases sitting between them. The CDR3 totals 14 residues. The CDR3 loop reads CASSSRDSRAEQFF. CDR3 nucleotides: TGTGCCAGCAGCAGCCGGGACTCCAGGGCCGAGCAGTTCTTC.

The chain uses TRBV5-5 and TRBJ2-7; 8 bases line up with TRBD1. This CDR3 is 15 amino acids long. Germline CDR1 and CDR2: SGHKS and YYEKEE (reference sequence). The V and J ends lost 2 bases and 6 bases, in that order; junction bases with no gene match: 10. The CDR3 DNA reads as TGTGCCAGCAGCTTCACAGGGGGAGGTAGTGGCGAGCAGTACTTC. Its translation is CASSFTGGGSGEQYF. The whole variable domain, remainder taken from reference TRBV5-5 and TRBJ2-7, is DAGVTQSPTHLIKTRGQQVTLRCSPISGHKSVSWYQQVLGQGPQFIFQYYEKEERGRGNFPDRFSARQFPNYSSELNVNALLLGDSALYLCASSFTGGGSGEQYFGPGTRLTVT.